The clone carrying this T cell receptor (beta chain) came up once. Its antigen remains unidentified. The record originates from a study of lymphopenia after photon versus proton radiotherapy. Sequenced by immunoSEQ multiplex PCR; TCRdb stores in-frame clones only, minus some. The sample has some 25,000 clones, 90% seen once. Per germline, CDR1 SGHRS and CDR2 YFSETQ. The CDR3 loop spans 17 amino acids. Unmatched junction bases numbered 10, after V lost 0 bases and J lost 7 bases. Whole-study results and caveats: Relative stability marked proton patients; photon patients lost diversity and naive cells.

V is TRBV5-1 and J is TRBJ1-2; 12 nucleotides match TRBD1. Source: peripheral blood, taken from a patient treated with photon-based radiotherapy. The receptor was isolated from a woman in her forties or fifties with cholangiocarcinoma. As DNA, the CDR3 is TGCGCCAGCAGCTTGGGAAGGTGGGACAGGGGGCGAATTGGCTACACCTTC. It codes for CASSLGRWDRGRIGYTF.